Below, 10 T cell receptor beta chains from the same sample are listed, as sequenced in a study of vaccination and CD4 T cells after COVID-19. Sequence data for DNA of cultured CD4+ T cells were generated by the Oncomine TCR Beta short-read assay. TCRdb recomputed calls from the PCR reads with MiXCR, one row per CDR3 protein. The sample shows about 12,000 distinct CDR3 sequences, 45% to 55% of them seen only once. Stated treatment: roughly ten-day PBMC culture with coronavirus spike peptide pools or control peptides (ViraFEST assay). Their antigens are not known. Source material: CD4+ T cells from blood, cultured in vitro. The receptors stem from a human donor who had recovered from COVID-19.

This chain connects TRBV27 to TRBJ2-4; D possibly corresponds to TRBD1 (6 bases). The CDR3 runs 15 residues. Germline V lookup: CDR1 MNHEY, CDR2 SMNVEV (reference sequence). V was clipped by 4 bases and J by 2 bases, with 12 bases between them. CDR3 in amino acids: CASSSGVGTKNIQYF. CDR3 DNA sequence: TGTGCCAGCAGTTCAGGGGTCGGGACCAAAAACATTCAGTACTTC.

This clonotype occurred a few times. CDR3 in amino acids: CASGRDIYEQYF. In nucleotides, the CDR3 is TGTGCCAGCGGGCGGGACATCTACGAGCAGTACTTC. This chain links TRBV7-9 with TRBJ2-7, with D tentatively TRBD1 or TRBD2 (6 bases each). The CDR3 covers 12 residues. CDR1 and CDR2 (germline): SEHNR, FQNEAQ (reference sequence). The V and J ends lost 8 bases and 3 bases respectively, with 11 bases between them.

This clonotype was counted only a few times. The rearrangement joins TRBV11-3 to TRBJ1-2; 10 positions agree with TRBD1. The CDR3 runs to 15 residues. The trim removed 2 bases at V and 7 bases at J, leaving 7 bases unmatched. Germline V gene data show CDR1 as SGHNT and CDR2 as YENEEA. CDR3 nucleotide sequence: TGTGCCAGCAGCTTACTGGGACAGGGGTTCGGTGGCTACACCTTC. Protein product: CASSLLGQGFGGYTF.

This clonotype has a handful of counts. V is TRBV7-9 and J is TRBJ1-3; 7 bases map to TRBD1. V lost 3 bases to trimming and J lost 2 bases; unmatched junction nucleotides: 4. Germline V gene sequence: CDR1 SEHNR, CDR2 FQNEAQ (reference sequence). The CDR3 runs to 15 residues. In DNA form, the CDR3 reads TGTGCCAGCAGCTTTACAGGGGAACCTGGAAACACCATATATTTT. Translation: CASSFTGEPGNTIYF.

The J gene is TRBJ1-6, the V gene TRBV6-1; no definite D call. The V and J ends lost 4 bases and 1 base respectively, with 5 bases between them. The germline gives CDR1 MNHNS, CDR2 SASEGT. This CDR3 region has 14 residues. As DNA, the CDR3 is TGTGCCAGCAGTGGGAGGTCCTATAATTCACCCCTCCACTTT. Protein product: CASSGRSYNSPLHF.

About this clonotype: Given the absence of the conserved phenylalanine or tryptophan at the CDR3 end, a read error is likely. The rearrangement uses TRBV27 and TRBJ2-3, with 13 positions matching TRBD2. This CDR3 spans 17 amino acids. CDR1 and CDR2 (germline): MNHEY, SMNVEV (reference sequence). Unmatched junction bases numbered 9, after V lost 5 bases and J lost 4 bases. Here the CDR3 DNA reads TGTGCCAGCAGTCAGGGACTAGCGGGACTTAGATCAGATACGCAGTATCTT. This codes for CASSQGLAGLRSDTQYL.

This clonotype was counted once. The chain couples TRBV6-1 to TRBJ2-5; possibly TRBD2 for D (6 bases). CDR1 and CDR2 (germline): MNHNS, SASEGT. The V and J ends lost 6 bases and 3 bases respectively, with 20 bases between them. The CDR3 sequence is 16 residues long. The CDR3 DNA reads TGTGCCAGCAGGATCCGGGTCGGCGGGACCAAAGAGACCCAGTACTTC. Translated, it gives CASRIRVGGTKETQYF.

J is TRBJ2-2 and V is TRBV7-9; tentatively, D is TRBD1 (6 bases). Germline CDR1 SEHNR, CDR2 FQNEAQ (reference sequence). The CDR3 sequence is 16 residues long. Deletions cut 1 base from V and 4 bases from J, with 13 bases between. The CDR3: CASSLVGGPRTGELFF. For the CDR3, the DNA is TGTGCCAGCAGCTTAGTAGGGGGTCCGCGCACCGGGGAGCTGTTTTTT.

The gene calls are TRBV20-1 and TRBJ1-2; weak D call: TRBD1 (6 bases). This CDR3 has 18 residues. CDR1 is DFQATT and CDR2 is SNEGSKA in the germline V gene (reference sequence). Deletions cut 0 bases from V and 9 bases from J, with 29 bases between. The CDR3 sequence is CSARDPGGGAGHRARYTF. In nucleotides, the CDR3 is TGCAGTGCTAGAGACCCAGGAGGGGGGGCGGGGCATAGGGCGCGCTACACCTTC.

J is TRBJ2-5 and V is TRBV12-3 or TRBV12-4; 9 nucleotides agree with TRBD1. Losses at the gene ends were 3 bases for V and 6 bases for J; bases not matched to a gene: 5. There are 14 residues in the CDR3. CDR3 coding DNA: TGTGCCAGCAGTTTTAGGACAGGGGATAAGACCCAGTACTTC. Its translation is CASSFRTGDKTQYF.